Below, one T cell receptor beta chain is given with its context. Its antigen is unidentified. The read finishes 3 residues shy of the CDR3 end, and the germline J gene is used to complete it. The record originates from a study of Tregs in tolerant kidney transplant recipients. About the research overall: Mixed chimerism was transient after nonmyeloablative marrow transplants from related graft donors. Findings and limits, study-wide: Tregs expanded with activated donor B cells seemed most donor-specific.

The repertoire was sequenced with immunoSEQ multiplex PCR; TCRdb's copy has only in-frame clones and lacks some. This sample lists roughly 34,000 clones; its ten largest clones have about 8%. CDR1 and CDR2 from the germline V gene are MNHEY and SVGEGT. V was clipped by 4 bases and J by 4 bases; unmatched bases: 9. The CDR3 is 17 residues long. Thawed PBMCs were FACS-sorted into unstimulated CD4+CD25+CD127- regulatory T cells, CD4+CD25- non-regulatory cells, CD4 and CD8 cells. The chain carries TRBV6-2 or TRBV6-3 and TRBJ2-3; 12 bases align to TRBD2. The source is a human donor who received a combined kidney and bone marrow transplant. Sequences were derived from CD8+ T cells from blood, sampled before the transplant. CDR3: CASSFLVLAGGSDTQYF. The sequenced part of the CDR3 DNA is TGTGCCAGCAGTTTCCTTGTACTAGCGGGGGGCTCAGATACG.